This T cell receptor (beta chain) was found in a study of spatial heterogeneity in lung cancer. Study-level background: The study consistently detected more beta-chain than alpha-chain sequences. Within raw reads, each unique TCR and UMI combination appeared on average more than ten times.

Noted time point: sample taken at primary tumor resection. Without sorting, whole RNA was sequenced from tumor, nontumor lung or frozen PBMC. Donation came from around 77 patients with untreated early-stage non-small cell lung cancer. TCR cDNA molecules each had a unique molecular identifier. Each CDR3 protein is one row after TCRdb ran MiXCR on the 5' RACE reads. The repertoire holds approximately 82,000 distinct CDR3 sequences, with roughly 12% as singletons. The CDR3 is 15 residues long. The germline V gene has CDR1 SQVTM and CDR2 ANQGSEA. Ten or more counts support this clonotype. The gene calls are TRBV29-1 and TRBJ1-4; 8 nucleotides agree with TRBD1. The receptor comes from a male donor with early-stage non-small cell lung cancer. The source material was PBMCs, sampled at surgery. Written as DNA, the CDR3 is TGCAGTGCGATTGACAGGGGAGGCGGTAATGAAAAACTGTTTTTT. Protein: CSAIDRGGGNEKLFF.